This TCR beta chain was profiled in a study of T cell clonotyping in hematopoietic cell transplantation. Study results and caveats: Few recipient clonotypes overlapped donors; over 95% were de novo at given depth. Recipient TCR diversity dropped after transplant; expanded clonotypes rose from day 30 to 180.

Sequencing was performed with immunoSEQ multiplex PCR; in TCRdb, only in-frame clones are kept and a portion is missing. The repertoire holds roughly 49,000 clones, 70% to 90% seen once, with 5.9% in the top ten. Regarding time point: recipient sample about 28 days before transplant, after cytoreduction. Recipients were bled about 28 days pretransplant and at posttransplant days 30, 100, 180. Concerning this clone itself: What it binds is unknown.

Germline V gene sequence: CDR1 MNHEY, CDR2 SMNVEV (reference sequence). The V segment lost 4 bases and the J segment 2 bases; nucleotides outside the gene matches: 11. This CDR3 is built from 18 residues. The rearrangement links TRBV27 to TRBJ1-2, with 12 positions matching TRBD1. This receptor was taken from a man aged 60 to 69 with biphenotypic leukemia. Some clones in this sample may be carry-over from other donors' samples. The sample consisted of peripheral blood mononuclear cells, taken before stem cell transplant. The CDR3 loop is CASSWRLPGQGANYGYTF. The CDR3 DNA reads TGTGCCAGCAGTTGGCGTCTCCCGGGACAGGGGGCGAACTATGGCTACACCTTC.